Presented here are 13 T cell receptor beta chains from one specimen sequenced in a study of blood T cell repertoires in COVID-19. Sequenced by immunoSEQ multiplex PCR; TCRdb stores in-frame clones only, minus some. The top ten clones hold about 12% of a sample with hundreds of thousands of clones, 70% to 90% of them seen once. The sample was peripheral blood. The origin of the receptors is a woman between 18 and 29 years old who had recovered from COVID-19.

The V and J genes are TRBV7-9 and TRBJ2-3; TRBD1 matches 9 bases. This CDR3 contains 17 residues. With V trimmed by 0 bases and J by 7 bases, 11 bases remained unmatched. In germline, CDR1 is SEHNR, CDR2 FQNEAQ (reference sequence). The CDR3 sequence is CASSLAPAQGARYTQYF. The CDR3 DNA is TGTGCCAGCAGCTTAGCGCCGGCACAGGGGGCAAGGTATACGCAGTATTTT.

The rearrangement links TRBV6-5 to TRBJ2-1, with D possibly TRBD2 on 6 matching bases. This CDR3 has 13 residues. Trimming pared 4 bases from V and 6 bases from J, leaving 10 bases between. Germline V gene data show CDR1 as MNHEY and CDR2 as SVGAGI. CDR3 nucleotide sequence: TGTGCCAGCAGTTCCGGGAGCGGCAATGAGCAGTTCTTC. Translation: CASSSGSGNEQFF.

The chain joins TRBV15 to TRBJ2-1, with TRBD2 as a possible D gene (5 bases). Germline V gene sequence: CDR1 LNHNV, CDR2 YYDKDF (reference sequence). This CDR3 has 15 amino acids. Trimming cost V 4 bases and J 0 bases, with 10 bases left between them. The CDR3 DNA follows: TGTGCCACCAGCAAAATAGCGTCCTCCTACAATGAGCAGTTCTTC. This sequence encodes CATSKIASSYNEQFF.

This rearrangement joins TRBV4-1 to TRBJ2-7; 14 bases align to TRBD2. The CDR3 loop spans 16 amino acids. CDR1 and CDR2 from the germline V gene are MGHRA and YSYEKL. V shed 1 base and J 3 bases; nucleotides not matched to a gene: 2. CDR3 residues: CASSQGGLAGVYEQYF. The CDR3 region has the DNA TGCGCCAGCAGCCAAGGGGGACTAGCGGGAGTCTACGAGCAGTACTTC.

This clone was observed a single time. V is TRBV30 and J is TRBJ2-7; TRBD1 aligns across 8 bases. V shed 1 base, J shed 1 base, and the junction held 3 bases outside the gene matches. Germline V gene data show CDR1 as GTSNPN and CDR2 as SVGIG (reference sequence). The CDR3 spans 14 residues. The CDR3 protein is CAWSDDRGSYEQYF. In DNA form, the CDR3 reads TGTGCCTGGAGTGACGACAGGGGTTCCTACGAGCAGTACTTC.

The V and J genes are TRBV5-1 and TRBJ1-2; weak D call: TRBD1 (5 bases). The CDR3 is made up of 16 amino acids. Germline values: CDR1 SGHRS, CDR2 YFSETQ. The V gene lost 0 bases and the J gene lost 2 bases, with 14 bases spanning the gap. The CDR3 DNA is TGCGCCAGCAGCTTGGCCCCACTGGGGGGGAACTATGGCTACACCTTC. Translation: CASSLAPLGGNYGYTF. Drawing the rest from reference TRBV5-1 and TRBJ1-2, the complete variable domain is KAGVTQTPRYLIKTRGQQVTLSCSPISGHRSVSWYQQTPGQGLQFLFEYFSETQRNKGNFPGRFSGRQFSNSRSEMNVSTLELGDSALYLCASSLAPLGGNYGYTFGSGTRLTVV.

This rearrangement joins TRBV6-5 to TRBJ1-5, with 8 bases aligning to TRBD1. V lost 2 bases to trimming and J lost 7 bases; unmatched junction nucleotides: 4. The germline CDR1 and CDR2 sequences are MNHEY and SVGAGI. The CDR3 length is 14 residues. In DNA form, the CDR3 reads TGTGCCAGCAGTTACGACAGGGGAGGGCAGCCCCAGCATTTT. Its protein product is CASSYDRGGQPQHF.

This rearrangement joins TRBV7-2 to TRBJ2-1, with 14 bases matching TRBD2. CDR1 and CDR2 (germline): SGHTA, FQGNSA. The CDR3 spans 18 residues. Losses at the gene ends were 3 bases for V and 12 bases for J; bases not matched to a gene: 16. Written as DNA, the CDR3 is TGTGCCAGCAGCTTTACCATATACGCGACTAGCGGGAGGGCCGCGCAGTTCTTC. Translation gives CASSFTIYATSGRAAQFF.

V and J are TRBV27 and TRBJ2-1; TRBD1 agrees at 11 bases. This CDR3 comprises 15 residues. Germline V gene lookup returns CDR1 MNHEY and CDR2 SMNVEV (reference sequence). V shed 6 bases and J 2 bases; nucleotides not matched to a gene: 3. The CDR3 bases are TGTGCCAGCAGCGAGGGACAGGGGGCCTACAATGAGCAGTTCTTC. It is translated as CASSEGQGAYNEQFF.

The rearrangement uses TRBV7-2 and TRBJ2-7; 10 bases agree with TRBD2. CDR1 is SGHTA and CDR2 is FQGNSA in the germline V gene. V was pared by 3 bases and J by 11 bases, with 22 bases of the junction left unmatched. This CDR3 is 18 amino acids long. The CDR3 region is CASSLAGRVAGGRRSKYF. CDR3 nucleotides: TGTGCCAGCAGCTTGGCGGGGAGGGTAGCGGGAGGACGAAGGAGCAAGTACTTC. The variable domain in full, with the rest retrieved from reference TRBV7-2 and TRBJ2-7, is GAGVSQSPSNKVTEKGKDVELRCDPISGHTALYWYRQSLGQGLEFLIYFQGNSAPDKSGLPSDRFSAERTGGSVSTLTIQRTQQEDSAVYLCASSLAGRVAGGRRSKYFGPGTRLTVT.

This chain uses TRBV6-5 with TRBJ1-4; 7 bases map to TRBD1. This CDR3 has 13 amino acids. With V trimmed by 10 bases and J by 4 bases, 6 bases remained unmatched. CDR1 is MNHEY and CDR2 is SVGAGI in the germline V gene. CDR3 DNA sequence: TGTGCCATTTTGGGACAGTATAATGAAAAACTGTTTTTT. Its translation is CAILGQYNEKLFF.

The chain has TRBV7-2 and TRBJ2-1; tentatively, D is TRBD1 (6 bases). Deletions cut 4 bases from V and 12 bases from J, with 13 bases between. Germline V gives CDR1 SGHTA, CDR2 FQGNSA. The length of the CDR3 is 12 residues. Here the CDR3 DNA reads TGTGCCAGCAGCTCAACACAGGGTCGGCAGTTCTTC. The encoded protein is CASSSTQGRQFF.

This sequence joins TRBV11-3 and TRBJ1-1, with D possibly TRBD1 on 5 matching bases. Looked up from germline, CDR1 is SGHNT and CDR2 is YENEEA. The CDR3 runs 14 residues. V was cut by 3 bases and J by 3 bases, with 11 bases left in between. CDR3 sequence: CASSFGGTDTEAFF. In DNA, the CDR3 is TGTGCCAGCAGCTTCGGGGGGACGGACACTGAAGCTTTCTTT. Drawing the rest from reference TRBV11-3 and TRBJ1-1, the complete variable domain is EAGVVQSPRYKIIEKKQPVAFWCNPISGHNTLYWYLQNLGQGPELLIRYENEEAVDDSQLPKDRFSAERLKGVDSTLKIQPAELGDSAVYLCASSFGGTDTEAFFGQGTRLTVV.